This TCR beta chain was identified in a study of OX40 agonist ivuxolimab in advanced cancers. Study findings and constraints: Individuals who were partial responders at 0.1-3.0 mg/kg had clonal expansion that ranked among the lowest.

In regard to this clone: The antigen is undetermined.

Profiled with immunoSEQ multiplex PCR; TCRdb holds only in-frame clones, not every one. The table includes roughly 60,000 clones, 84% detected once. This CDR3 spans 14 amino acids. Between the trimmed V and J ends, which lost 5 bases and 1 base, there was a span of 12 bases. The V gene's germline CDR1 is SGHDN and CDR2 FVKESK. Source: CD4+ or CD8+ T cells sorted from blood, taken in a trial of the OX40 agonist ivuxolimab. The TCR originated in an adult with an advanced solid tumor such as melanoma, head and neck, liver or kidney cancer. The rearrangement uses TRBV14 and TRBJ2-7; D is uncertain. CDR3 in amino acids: CASSSYRVSYEQYF. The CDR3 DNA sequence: TGTGCCAGCAGCTCATACAGAGTTTCCTACGAGCAGTACTTC.